These 15 T cell receptor beta chains were all obtained from the same sample, sequenced in a study of monozygotic twins with inflammatory bowel disease. TCRdb reprocessed the 5' RACE reads and reports one entry per CDR3 protein, with no DNA. This sample's table has around 97,000 distinct CDR3 sequences. The sequencing input was blood. These TCRs come from a human donor with ulcerative colitis or Crohn's disease, or a healthy co-twin of an affected twin (not recorded which).

The chain uses TRBV4-3 and TRBJ1-6. CDR1 and CDR2 (germline): LGHNA, YSLEER. The CDR3 has 15 amino acids. This CDR3 is CASSQEGSSNSPLHF.

This chain connects TRBV20-1 to TRBJ2-3. The V gene's germline CDR1 is DFQATT and CDR2 SNEGSKA (reference sequence). CDR3 size: 12 residues. CDR3 loop: CSARDTTDTQYF.

The CDR3 spells CASSPFGGSYNEQFF. The chain uses TRBV6-5 and TRBJ2-1. This CDR3 is 15 amino acids long. Germline V gene sequence: CDR1 MNHEY, CDR2 SVGAGI.

The chain is built from TRBV5-1 and TRBJ2-4; TCRdb selects TRBD1, and the lack of DNA leaves this call unchecked. Germline V gene lookup returns CDR1 SGHRS and CDR2 YFSETQ. The CDR3 contains 14 residues. The chain's CDR3 is CASSFGQEVGIQYF.

The chain is built from TRBV10-3 and TRBJ2-1. There are 11 residues in the CDR3. Germline V lookup: CDR1 ENHRY, CDR2 SYGVKD. The CDR3: CAISESYEQFF.

The chain couples TRBV6-2 or TRBV6-3 to TRBJ1-5; TCRdb selects TRBD1, and the lack of DNA leaves this call unchecked. The V gene's germline CDR1 is MNHEY and CDR2 SVGEGT. The CDR3 totals 15 residues. CDR3 residues: CASTGQGANNQPQHF.

V is TRBV29-1 and J is TRBJ2-7; TCRdb indicates TRBD2, and absent DNA this call remains unverified. This CDR3 contains 16 residues. Germline V lookup: CDR1 SQVTM, CDR2 ANQGSEA. This CDR3 reads CSVYREGLRNHYEQYF.

The V call is TRBV5-1, the J call TRBJ2-5. Germline V gene lookup returns CDR1 SGHRS and CDR2 YFSETQ. This CDR3 has 11 residues. This CDR3 is CASSGKETQYF.

This rearrangement joins TRBV20-1 to TRBJ1-5. The CDR3 contains 15 residues. CDR1 DFQATT and CDR2 SNEGSKA come from the germline V gene (reference sequence). CDR3 sequence reads: CSAILWTALNQPQHF.

The V and J genes are TRBV30 and TRBJ1-5. Germline assignment: CDR1 GTSNPN and CDR2 SVGIG (reference sequence). This CDR3 spans 13 amino acids. The CDR3: CAWSSVGNQPQHF.

J is TRBJ2-4 and V is TRBV6-5; TCRdb outputs TRBD1, but without DNA this stays unchecked. This CDR3 region has 14 residues. Germline V gene sequence: CDR1 MNHEY, CDR2 SVGAGI. CDR3 region: CASSFGGAKNIQYF.

The chain employs TRBV4-2 and TRBJ2-5; TCRdb designates TRBD2, a call that cannot be tested without DNA. The CDR3 is made up of 15 amino acids. In germline, CDR1 is LGHNA, CDR2 YNFKEQ. The CDR3 is CASSQVGTSPETQYF.

The gene calls are TRBV7-2 and TRBJ2-7. The length of the CDR3 is 13 residues. The V gene's germline CDR1 is SGHTA and CDR2 FQGNSA. This chain's CDR3 is CASSPDASYEQYF.

This chain's CDR3 is CASSQFTEQFF. The chain couples TRBV3-1 to TRBJ2-1. Germline V gene sequence: CDR1 LGHDT, CDR2 YNNKEL (reference sequence). The CDR3 is 11 residues long.

The rearrangement joins TRBV7-9 to TRBJ2-1. Germline V lookup: CDR1 SEHNR, CDR2 FQNEAQ (reference sequence). This CDR3 contains 14 residues. CDR3 region: CASSTENSYNEQFF.